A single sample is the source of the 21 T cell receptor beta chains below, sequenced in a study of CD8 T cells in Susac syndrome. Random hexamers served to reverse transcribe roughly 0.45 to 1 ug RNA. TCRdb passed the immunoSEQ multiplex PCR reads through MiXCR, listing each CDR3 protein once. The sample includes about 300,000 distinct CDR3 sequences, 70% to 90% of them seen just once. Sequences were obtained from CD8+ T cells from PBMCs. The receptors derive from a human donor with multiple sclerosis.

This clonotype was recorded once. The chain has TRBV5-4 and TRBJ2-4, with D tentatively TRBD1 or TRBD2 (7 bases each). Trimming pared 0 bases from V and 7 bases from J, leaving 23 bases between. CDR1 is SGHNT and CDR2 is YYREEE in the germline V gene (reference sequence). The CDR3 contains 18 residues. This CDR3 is CASSLEGGAGGGLNIQYF. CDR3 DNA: TGTGCCAGCAGCTTGGAAGGGGGGGCAGGGGGTGGCTTGAACATTCAGTACTTC. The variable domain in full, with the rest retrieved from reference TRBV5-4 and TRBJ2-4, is ETGVTQSPTHLIKTRGQQVTLRCSSQSGHNTVSWYQQALGQGPQFIFQYYREEENGRGNFPPRFSGLQFPNYSSELNVNALELDDSALYLCASSLEGGAGGGLNIQYFGAGTRLSVL.

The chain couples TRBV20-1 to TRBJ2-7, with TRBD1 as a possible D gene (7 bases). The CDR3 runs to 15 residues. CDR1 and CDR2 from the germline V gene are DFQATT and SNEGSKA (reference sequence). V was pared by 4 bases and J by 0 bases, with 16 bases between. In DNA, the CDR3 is TGCAGTGCTATAAGGGGGGACAGTCCCTCCTACGAGCAGTACTTC. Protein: CSAIRGDSPSYEQYF.

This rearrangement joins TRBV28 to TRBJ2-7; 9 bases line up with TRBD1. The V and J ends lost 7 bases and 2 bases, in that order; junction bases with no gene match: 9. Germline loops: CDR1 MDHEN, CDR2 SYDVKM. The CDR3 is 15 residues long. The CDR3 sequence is CASTTPGQGTYEQYF. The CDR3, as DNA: TGTGCCAGCACCACTCCGGGACAGGGTACCTACGAGCAGTACTTC.

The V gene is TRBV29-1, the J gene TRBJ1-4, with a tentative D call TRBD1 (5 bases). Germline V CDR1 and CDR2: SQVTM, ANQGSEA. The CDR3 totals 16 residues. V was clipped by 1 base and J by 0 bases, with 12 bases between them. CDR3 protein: CSVEGAQGATNEKLFF. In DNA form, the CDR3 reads TGCAGCGTTGAAGGGGCGCAGGGTGCAACTAATGAAAAACTGTTTTTT.

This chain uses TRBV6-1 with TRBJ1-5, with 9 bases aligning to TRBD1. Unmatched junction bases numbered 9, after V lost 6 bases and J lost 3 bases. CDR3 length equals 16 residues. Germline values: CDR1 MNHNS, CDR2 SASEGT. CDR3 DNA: TGTGCCAGCAGGCCTGACAGGGGGGCCCACAATCAGCCCCAGCATTTT. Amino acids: CASRPDRGAHNQPQHF.

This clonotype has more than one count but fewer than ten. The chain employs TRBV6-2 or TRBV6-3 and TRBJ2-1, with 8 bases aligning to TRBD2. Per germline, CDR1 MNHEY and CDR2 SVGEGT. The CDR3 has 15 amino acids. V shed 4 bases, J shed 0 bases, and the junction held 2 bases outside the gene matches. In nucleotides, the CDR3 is TGTGCCAGCAGTTCGGGGGGGAGCTCCTACAATGAGCAGTTCTTC. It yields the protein CASSSGGSSYNEQFF.

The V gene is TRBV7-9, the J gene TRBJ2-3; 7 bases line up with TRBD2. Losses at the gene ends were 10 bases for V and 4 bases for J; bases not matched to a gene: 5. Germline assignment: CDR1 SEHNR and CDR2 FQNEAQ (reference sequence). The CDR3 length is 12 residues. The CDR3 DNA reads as TGTGCCAACGGGCGGGAGCCAGATACGCAGTATTTT. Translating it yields CANGREPDTQYF.

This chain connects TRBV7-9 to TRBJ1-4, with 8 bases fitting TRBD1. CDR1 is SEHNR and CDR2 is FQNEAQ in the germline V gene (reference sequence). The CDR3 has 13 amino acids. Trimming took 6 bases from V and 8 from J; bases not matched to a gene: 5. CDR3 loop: CASRAGGTEKLFF. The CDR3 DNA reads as TGTGCCAGCAGGGCAGGGGGCACGGAAAAACTGTTTTTT.

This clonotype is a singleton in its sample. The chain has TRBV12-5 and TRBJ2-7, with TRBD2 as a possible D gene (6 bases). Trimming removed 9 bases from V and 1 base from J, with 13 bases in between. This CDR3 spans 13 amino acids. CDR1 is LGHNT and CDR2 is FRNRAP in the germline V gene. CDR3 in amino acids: CASALGGSYEQYF. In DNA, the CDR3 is TGTGCTAGCGCTCTTGGGGGGTCCTACGAGCAGTACTTC.

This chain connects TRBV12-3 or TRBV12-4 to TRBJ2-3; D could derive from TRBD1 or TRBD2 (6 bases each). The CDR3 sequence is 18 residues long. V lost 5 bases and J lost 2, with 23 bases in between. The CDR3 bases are TGTGCCAGCAGTCCGGGGGCCTCGGACTTAAAGTACACAGATACGCAGTATTTT. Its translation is CASSPGASDLKYTDTQYF.

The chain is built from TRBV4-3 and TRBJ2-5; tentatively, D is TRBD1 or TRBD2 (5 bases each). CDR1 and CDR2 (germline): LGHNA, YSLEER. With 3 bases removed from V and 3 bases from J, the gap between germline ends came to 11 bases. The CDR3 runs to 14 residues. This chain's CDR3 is CASSQNWDEETQYF. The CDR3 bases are TGCGCCAGCAGCCAGAATTGGGACGAAGAGACCCAGTACTTC.

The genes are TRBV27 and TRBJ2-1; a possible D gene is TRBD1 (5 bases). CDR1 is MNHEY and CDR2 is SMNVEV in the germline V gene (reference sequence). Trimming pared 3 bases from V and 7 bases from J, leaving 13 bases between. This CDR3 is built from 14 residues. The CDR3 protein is CASSLGRLWNEQFF. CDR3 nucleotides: TGTGCCAGCAGTTTGGGGCGGCTTTGGAATGAGCAGTTCTTC.

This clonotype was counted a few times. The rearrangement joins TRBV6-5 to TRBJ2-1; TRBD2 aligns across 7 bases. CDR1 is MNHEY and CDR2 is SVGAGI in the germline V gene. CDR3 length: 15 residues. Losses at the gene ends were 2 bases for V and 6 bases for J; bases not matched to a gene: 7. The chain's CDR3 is CASSYVGLAANEQFF. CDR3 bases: TGTGCCAGCAGTTACGTCGGGCTAGCGGCCAATGAGCAGTTCTTC.

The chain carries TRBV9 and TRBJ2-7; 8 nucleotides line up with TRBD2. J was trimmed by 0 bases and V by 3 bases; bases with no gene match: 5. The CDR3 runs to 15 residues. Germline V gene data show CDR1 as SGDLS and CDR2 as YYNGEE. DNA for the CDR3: TGTGCCAGCAGCGATGGCGGGACTAGCTCCTACGAGCAGTACTTC. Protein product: CASSDGGTSSYEQYF.

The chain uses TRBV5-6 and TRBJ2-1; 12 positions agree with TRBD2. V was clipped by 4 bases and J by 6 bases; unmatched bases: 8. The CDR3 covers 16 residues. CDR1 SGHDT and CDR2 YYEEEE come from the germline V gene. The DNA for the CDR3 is TGTGCCAGCAGCCTACCTAGCGGGGGGGTTGGCAATGAGCAGTTCTTC. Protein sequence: CASSLPSGGVGNEQFF.

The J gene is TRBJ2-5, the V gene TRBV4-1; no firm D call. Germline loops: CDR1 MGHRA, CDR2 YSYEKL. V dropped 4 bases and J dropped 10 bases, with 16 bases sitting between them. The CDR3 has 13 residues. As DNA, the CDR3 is TGCGCCAGCAGCCCCCAGTGGTTTGATGGCCAGTACTTC. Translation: CASSPQWFDGQYF.

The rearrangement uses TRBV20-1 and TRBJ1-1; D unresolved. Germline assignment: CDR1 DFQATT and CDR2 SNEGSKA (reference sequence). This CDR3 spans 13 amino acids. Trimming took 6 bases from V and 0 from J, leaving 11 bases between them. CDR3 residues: CSAKHPMNTEAFF. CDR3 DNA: TGCAGTGCCAAACACCCTATGAACACTGAAGCTTTCTTT.

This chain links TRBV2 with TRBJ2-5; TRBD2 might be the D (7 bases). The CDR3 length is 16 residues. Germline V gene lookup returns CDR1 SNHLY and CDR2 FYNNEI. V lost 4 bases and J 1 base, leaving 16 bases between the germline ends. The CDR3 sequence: CASSGRWGGGQETQYF. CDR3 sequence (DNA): TGTGCCAGCAGTGGAAGGTGGGGAGGGGGCCAAGAGACCCAGTACTTC. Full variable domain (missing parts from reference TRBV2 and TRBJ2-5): EPEVTQTPSHQVTQMGQEVILRCVPISNHLYFYWYRQILGQKVEFLVSFYNNEISEKSEIFDDQFSVERPDGSNFTLKIRSTKLEDSAMYFCASSGRWGGGQETQYFGPGTRLLVL.

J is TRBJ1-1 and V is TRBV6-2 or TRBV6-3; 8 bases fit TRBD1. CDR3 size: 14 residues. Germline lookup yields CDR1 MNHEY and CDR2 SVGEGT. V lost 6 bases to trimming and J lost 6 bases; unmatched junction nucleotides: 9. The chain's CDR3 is CASRDGQGVSEAFF. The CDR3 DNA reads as TGTGCCAGCAGGGATGGACAGGGAGTTTCTGAAGCTTTCTTT.

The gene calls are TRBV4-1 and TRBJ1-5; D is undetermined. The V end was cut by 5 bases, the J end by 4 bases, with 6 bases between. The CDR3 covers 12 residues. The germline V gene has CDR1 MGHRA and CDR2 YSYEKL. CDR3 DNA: TGCGCCAGCAGCGATTGGAATCAGCCCCAGCATTTT. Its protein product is CASSDWNQPQHF.

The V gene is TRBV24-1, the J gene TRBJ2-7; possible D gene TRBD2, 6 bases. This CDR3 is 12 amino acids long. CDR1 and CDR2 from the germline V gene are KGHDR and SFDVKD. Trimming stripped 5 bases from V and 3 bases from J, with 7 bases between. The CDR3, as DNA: TGTGCCACCAGTGGGGGGGACTACGAGCAGTACTTC. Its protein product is CATSGGDYEQYF.